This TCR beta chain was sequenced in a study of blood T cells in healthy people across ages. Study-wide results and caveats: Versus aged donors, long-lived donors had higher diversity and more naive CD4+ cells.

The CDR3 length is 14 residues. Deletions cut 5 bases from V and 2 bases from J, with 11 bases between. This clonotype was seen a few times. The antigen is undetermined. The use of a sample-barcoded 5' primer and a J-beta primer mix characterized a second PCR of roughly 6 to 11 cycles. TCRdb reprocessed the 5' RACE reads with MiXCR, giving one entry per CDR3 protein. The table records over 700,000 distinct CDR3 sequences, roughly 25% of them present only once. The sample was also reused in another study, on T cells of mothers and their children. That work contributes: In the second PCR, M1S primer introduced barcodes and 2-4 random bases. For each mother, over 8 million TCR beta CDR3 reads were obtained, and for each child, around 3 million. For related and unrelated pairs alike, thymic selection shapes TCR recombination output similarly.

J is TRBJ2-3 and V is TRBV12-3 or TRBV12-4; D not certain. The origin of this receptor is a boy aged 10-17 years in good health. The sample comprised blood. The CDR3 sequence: CASSLWPNTDTQYF. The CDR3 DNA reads TGTGCCAGCAGTCTATGGCCCAACACAGATACGCAGTATTTT.